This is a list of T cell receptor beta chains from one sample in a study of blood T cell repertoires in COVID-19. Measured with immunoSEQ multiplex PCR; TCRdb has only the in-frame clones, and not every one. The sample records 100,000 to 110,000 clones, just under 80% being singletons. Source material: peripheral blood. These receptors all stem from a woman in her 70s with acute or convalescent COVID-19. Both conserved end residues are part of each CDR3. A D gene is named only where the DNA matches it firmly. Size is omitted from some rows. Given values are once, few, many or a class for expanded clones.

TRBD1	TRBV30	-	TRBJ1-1	CAWSDRVLKGAFF	TGTGCCTGGAGCGACAGGGTTTTGAAAGGGGCTTTCTTT
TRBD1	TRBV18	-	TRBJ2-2	CASSPPDRAPGWSADTGELFF	TGTGCCAGCTCACCACCCGACAGGGCGCCTGGGTGGAGTGCGGACACCGGGGAGCTGTTTTTT
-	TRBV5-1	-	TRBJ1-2	CASSLWSGNPNYGYTF	TGCGCCAGCAGCTTGTGGTCGGGGAACCCAAACTATGGCTACACCTTC
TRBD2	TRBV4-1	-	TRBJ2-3	CASSQVVGLAGTSDTQYF	TGCGCCAGCAGCCAAGTGGTGGGGCTAGCGGGTACCTCAGATACGCAGTATTTT
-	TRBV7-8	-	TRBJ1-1	CASSLISGVPNTEAFF	TGTGCCAGCAGCTTGATCTCGGGTGTCCCGAACACTGAAGCTTTCTTT
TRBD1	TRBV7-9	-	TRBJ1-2	CASSSLTGGDYGYTF	TGTGCCAGCAGCTCGTTGACAGGGGGTGACTATGGCTACACCTTC
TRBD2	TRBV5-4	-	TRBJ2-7	CASNAGGSSYEQYF	TGTGCCAGCAACGCGGGGGGGAGCTCCTACGAGCAGTACTTC
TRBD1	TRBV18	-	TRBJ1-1	CASSQRQGNTEAFF	TGTGCCAGCTCACAGCGACAGGGTAACACTGAAGCTTTCTTT
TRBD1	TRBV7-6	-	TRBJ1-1	CASSLDPDRSNTEAFF	TGTGCCAGCAGCTTAGACCCGGACAGGTCGAACACTGAAGCTTTCTTT
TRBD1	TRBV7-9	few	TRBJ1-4	CASSAWTGGNEKLFF	TGTGCCAGCAGCGCCTGGACAGGGGGTAATGAAAAACTGTTTTTT
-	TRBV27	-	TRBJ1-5	CASSLYRGQPQHF	TGTGCCAGCAGCCTCTACCGGGGACAGCCCCAGCATTTT
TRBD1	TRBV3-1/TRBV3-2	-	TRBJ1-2	CASSQGTGGNYGYTF	TGTGCCAGCAGCCAAGGTACAGGGGGCAACTATGGCTACACCTTC
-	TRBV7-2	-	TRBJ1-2	CASSTPTVEQGYTF	TGTGCCAGCAGCACACCGACAGTCGAACAGGGCTACACCTTC
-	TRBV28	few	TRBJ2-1	CASSLNRGGDEQFF	TGTGCCAGCAGTTTAAACAGGGGGGGCGATGAGCAGTTCTTC
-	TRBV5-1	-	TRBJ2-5	CASSFRGEETQYF	TGCGCCAGCAGCTTCCGAGGAGAAGAGACCCAGTACTTC
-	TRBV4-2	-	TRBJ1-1	CASSPTPRPVNTEAFF	TGTGCCAGCAGCCCGACACCTCGGCCAGTGAACACTGAAGCTTTCTTT
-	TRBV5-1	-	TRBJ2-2	CASSLGVTGELFF	TGCGCCAGCAGCCTAGGAGTTACCGGGGAGCTGTTTTTT